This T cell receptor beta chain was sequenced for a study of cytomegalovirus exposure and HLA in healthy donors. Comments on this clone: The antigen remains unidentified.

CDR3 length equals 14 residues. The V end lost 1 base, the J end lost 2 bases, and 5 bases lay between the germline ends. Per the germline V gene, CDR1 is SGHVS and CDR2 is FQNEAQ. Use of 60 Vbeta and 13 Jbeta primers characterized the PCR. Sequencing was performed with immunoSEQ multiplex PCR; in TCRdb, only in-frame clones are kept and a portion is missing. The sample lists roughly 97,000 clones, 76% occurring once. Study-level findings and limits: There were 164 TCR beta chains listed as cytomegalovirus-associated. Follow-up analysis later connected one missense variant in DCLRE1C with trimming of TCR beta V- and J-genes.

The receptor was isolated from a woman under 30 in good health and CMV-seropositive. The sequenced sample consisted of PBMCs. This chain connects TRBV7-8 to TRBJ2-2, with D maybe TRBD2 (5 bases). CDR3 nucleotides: TGTGCCAGCAGCTTAGGACTAAACACCGGGGAGCTGTTTTTT. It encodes CASSLGLNTGELFF.